One sample yielded the 18 T cell receptor beta chains listed below, sequenced in a study of blood T cell repertoires in COVID-19. Method: immunoSEQ multiplex PCR; TCRdb's copy keeps in-frame clones and lacks some. The sample has over 120,000 clones; roughly 79% are singletons. The sequenced material came from peripheral blood. These receptors originate from a human donor in a cohort sampled during active COVID-19.

V is TRBV5-1 and J is TRBJ1-3; D unclear. Per germline, CDR1 SGHRS and CDR2 YFSETQ. The CDR3 loop spans 16 amino acids. V lost 7 bases, J lost 8 bases, and 25 bases lay in between. This chain's CDR3 is CASSPGGQTRMDTIYF. CDR3 DNA sequence: TGCGCCAGCTCCCCCGGAGGGCAAACGAGAATGGACACCATATATTTT. The full variable domain, rest sourced from reference TRBV5-1 and TRBJ1-3, is KAGVTQTPRYLIKTRGQQVTLSCSPISGHRSVSWYQQTPGQGLQFLFEYFSETQRNKGNFPGRFSGRQFSNSRSEMNVSTLELGDSALYLCASSPGGQTRMDTIYFGEGSWLTVV.

The gene calls are TRBV6-2 or TRBV6-3 and TRBJ2-1; tentative D call: TRBD2 (6 bases). CDR3 length equals 13 residues. With 2 bases removed from V and 7 bases from J, the gap between germline ends came to 9 bases. Germline V CDR1 and CDR2: MNHEY, SVGEGT. The CDR3 here is CASSYGLANEQFF. The DNA for the CDR3 is TGTGCCAGCAGTTACGGGCTAGCGAATGAGCAGTTCTTC.

DNA for the CDR3: TGTGCCAGCAGCTTAGCGGCAGGGGTGAACACCGGGGAGCTGTTTTTT. Its translation is CASSLAAGVNTGELFF. The chain couples TRBV7-2 to TRBJ2-2, with D perhaps matching TRBD1 (6 bases). Per germline, CDR1 SGHTA and CDR2 FQGNSA. This CDR3 is built from 16 residues. V lost 0 bases and J lost 1, with 9 bases in between.

The genes are TRBV29-1 and TRBJ2-6, with D perhaps matching TRBD1 (5 bases). V dropped 4 bases and J dropped 3 bases, with 13 bases sitting between them. Looked up from germline, CDR1 is SQVTM and CDR2 is ANQGSEA. The CDR3 extends over 15 amino acids. CDR3 sequence: CSVALTGGGANVLTF. CDR3 coding DNA: TGCAGCGTTGCCCTCACAGGCGGTGGGGCCAACGTCCTGACTTTC.

This clone was observed a few times. The chain recombines TRBV6-4 with TRBJ2-1, with 8 bases aligning to TRBD1. The CDR3 totals 15 residues. The germline V gene encodes CDR1 MRHNA and CDR2 SNTAGT. Germline trimming cut 0 bases from V and 5 bases from J; bases unmatched to any gene: 3. CDR3 sequence: CASSDSTGGNNEQFF. The CDR3 coding sequence is TGTGCCAGCAGTGACTCCACAGGGGGTAACAATGAGCAGTTCTTC.

The V and J genes are TRBV3-1 (or the pseudogene TRBV3-2) and TRBJ1-3; TRBD1 matches 7 bases. V shed 0 bases and J 0 bases; nucleotides not matched to a gene: 5. This CDR3 spans 17 amino acids. Per germline, CDR1 LGHDT and CDR2 YNNKEL (reference sequence). CDR3: CASSQDPGTDSGNTIYF. CDR3 coding DNA: TGTGCCAGCAGCCAAGACCCCGGGACAGACTCTGGAAACACCATATATTTT.

The chain is built from TRBV3-1 (or the pseudogene TRBV3-2) and TRBJ2-1, with 14 bases fitting TRBD2. Germline V lookup: CDR1 LGHDT, CDR2 YNNKEL (reference sequence). There are 17 residues in the CDR3. V trimming: 4 bases; J trimming: 8 bases; junction bases outside the gene matches: 10. The CDR3 loop reads CASSRPPGTSGSYEQFF. DNA of the CDR3: TGTGCCAGCAGCCGCCCTCCCGGGACTAGCGGGAGCTATGAGCAGTTCTTC.

The chain recombines TRBV19 with TRBJ2-1; 7 nucleotides align to TRBD1. V lost 10 bases to trimming and J lost 0 bases; unmatched junction nucleotides: 15. Germline V lookup: CDR1 LNHDA, CDR2 SQIVND (reference sequence). This CDR3 is 17 amino acids long. The CDR3 DNA is TGTGCCACTGCCAGAGGGGGCCAACTCAGCTCCTACAATGAGCAGTTCTTC. Its protein product is CATARGGQLSSYNEQFF.

The rearrangement uses TRBV10-2 and TRBJ2-7; D gene uncertain. The ends were cut back, 6 bases at V and 3 bases at J, with 12 bases in the middle. The CDR3 sequence is 13 residues long. CDR1 and CDR2 (germline): WSHSY, SAAADI. In DNA, the CDR3 is TGCGCCAGCAGGTTGACGGAGTACTACGAGCAGTACTTC. Its translation: CASRLTEYYEQYF.

V usage is TRBV24-1 and J usage is TRBJ2-1; D uncertain. The CDR3 totals 12 residues. V lost 4 bases and J 10 bases, leaving 10 bases between the germline ends. The germline gives CDR1 KGHDR, CDR2 SFDVKD. In DNA form, the CDR3 reads TGTGCCACCAGTGAAGTGGAGAAGGAGCAGTTCTTC. Protein: CATSEVEKEQFF.

The chain joins TRBV7-9 to TRBJ2-1; D unclear. Trimming took 3 bases from V and 5 from J, leaving 11 bases between them. Germline V CDR1 and CDR2: SEHNR, FQNEAQ (reference sequence). CDR3 length: 14 residues. CDR3 sequence (DNA): TGTGCCAGCAGCTTGGGTACAGCCGACAATGAGCAGTTCTTC. Encoded protein: CASSLGTADNEQFF.

The CDR3 sequence: CASSFFHGGAYEQYF. Here the CDR3 DNA reads TGTGCCAGCAGCTTCTTCCATGGCGGAGCCTACGAGCAGTACTTC. The chain couples TRBV7-2 to TRBJ2-7; no clear D. Germline CDR1 reads SGHTA; CDR2 reads FQGNSA. The length of the CDR3 is 15 residues. V lost 3 bases, J lost 2 bases, and 14 bases lay in between.

The genes are TRBV5-1 and TRBJ2-2, with 10 nucleotides matching TRBD2. The CDR3 is 15 amino acids. Looked up from germline, CDR1 is SGHRS and CDR2 is YFSETQ. J was trimmed by 3 bases and V by 7 bases; bases with no gene match: 6. CDR3: CASGSLAGDTGELFF. The CDR3 DNA follows: TGCGCCAGCGGGTCCCTAGCGGGAGACACCGGGGAGCTGTTTTTT.

J is TRBJ2-1 and V is TRBV4-1; 9 bases fit TRBD2. CDR1 MGHRA and CDR2 YSYEKL come from the germline V gene. The CDR3 runs to 15 residues. Unmatched junction bases numbered 5, after V lost 1 base and J lost 7 bases. The CDR3 DNA follows: TGCGCCAGCAGCCAAGGTGGCGGGAGGGTGAATGAGCAGTTCTTC. Translation gives CASSQGGGRVNEQFF.

CDR3 protein: CASSSRDIRGPQHF. The CDR3 DNA reads as TGTGCCAGCAGCTCCCGGGACATTCGGGGGCCCCAGCATTTT. The chain joins TRBV7-2 to TRBJ1-5; D perhaps matches TRBD1 (6 bases). The CDR3 covers 14 residues. From germline, CDR1 is SGHTA and CDR2 FQGNSA. The V and J ends lost 4 bases and 9 bases respectively, with 16 bases between them.

This chain joins TRBV6-2 or TRBV6-3 and TRBJ2-7; tentative D call: TRBD1 (6 bases). The CDR3 has 15 residues. CDR1 is MNHEY and CDR2 is SVGEGT in the germline V gene. Trimming stripped 6 bases from V and 3 bases from J, with 18 bases between. The CDR3 is CASSPWGRTDYEQYF. Here the CDR3 DNA reads TGTGCCAGCAGCCCCTGGGGGCGGACCGACTACGAGCAGTACTTC.

This clone was counted only a few times. This chain connects TRBV28 to TRBJ1-3; TRBD1 is a possible D gene (5 bases). The CDR3 contains 16 residues. V dropped 6 bases and J dropped 5 bases, with 20 bases sitting between them. CDR1 and CDR2 from the germline V gene are MDHEN and SYDVKM. CDR3 sequence reads: CASSPGGVGRRNTIYF. CDR3 nucleotide sequence: TGTGCCAGCAGCCCGGGGGGGGTGGGGCGAAGAAACACCATATATTTT.

CDR3 sequence reads: CASSVGGHSNEKLFF. CDR3 coding DNA: TGTGCCAGCAGCGTAGGGGGACATTCTAATGAAAAACTGTTTTTT. This rearrangement joins TRBV9 to TRBJ1-4; a possible D gene is TRBD1 (6 bases). Germline values: CDR1 SGDLS, CDR2 YYNGEE. V dropped 0 bases and J dropped 3 bases, with 9 bases sitting between them. The CDR3 runs 15 residues.